This T cell receptor beta chain was captured by sequencing in a study of TIL therapy for anti-PD-1-resistant metastatic lung cancer. Study as a whole: Patients had a median age of nearly 55 years (range roughly 35-80). Study-level results: The cohort had more treatment-naive, never-smoker and oncogene-addicted patients than typical.

V was pared by 1 base and J by 3 bases, with 11 bases between. Germline V gives CDR1 SGHAT, CDR2 FQNNGV. The CDR3 is 15 residues long. A note on this clone: What it binds is unknown.

Sequencing used immunoSEQ v3. Libraries were sequenced to 2 million to 2.5 million read pairs (survey) or about 5-6.5 million (deep). TCRdb keeps only in-frame clones here, not all; method: immunoSEQ multiplex PCR. This table has 20,000 or so clones, 83% appearing once. Stated time point: pre-treatment sample, taken before nivolumab and TIL therapy. The sample in question was blood, obtained at baseline. The V gene is TRBV11-2, the J gene TRBJ2-3, with a weak D call TRBD1 (6 bases). The receptor comes from a person aged 25-79 years with non-small cell lung cancer. CDR3 in DNA: TGTGCCAGCAGCTTAGTCGGCAGGGGAACAGATACGCAGTATTTT. This translates into CASSLVGRGTDTQYF.